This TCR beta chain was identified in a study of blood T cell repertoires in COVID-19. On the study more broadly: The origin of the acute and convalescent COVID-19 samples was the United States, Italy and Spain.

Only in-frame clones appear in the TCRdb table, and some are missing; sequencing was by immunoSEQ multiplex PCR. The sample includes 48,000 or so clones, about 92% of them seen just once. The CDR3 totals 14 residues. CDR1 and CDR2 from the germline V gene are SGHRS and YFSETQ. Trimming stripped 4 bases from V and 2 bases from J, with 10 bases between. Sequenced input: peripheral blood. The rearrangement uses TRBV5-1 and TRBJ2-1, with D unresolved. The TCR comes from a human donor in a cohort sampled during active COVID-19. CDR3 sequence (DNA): TGCGCCAGCAGCCCGGGTCAAACCTACAATGAGCAGTTCTTC. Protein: CASSPGQTYNEQFF.